Below are 31 T cell receptor beta chains sequenced from a single sample in a study of T cell responses to AZD1222 COVID-19 vaccine (dated by TCRdb to the early 2020s). Reading the label with the study, this specimen's time point is: baseline before first vaccination. The library relied on the immunoSEQ multiplex PCR assay. The table comes from immuneACCESS by way of TCRdb, which keeps in-frame sequences with V and J called. Part of the clones is missing from these tables; in studies checked, under half for an unresolved V gene and the rest for unknown reasons. This sample holds more than 110,000 clones; approximately 90% were observed only once. The leading ten clones occupy approximately 3% of the sample. This specimen was peripheral blood, taken on day 0 of AZD1222 vaccination. Every receptor here comes from an adult in good health.

The V gene is TRBV3-1 (or the pseudogene TRBV3-2), the J gene TRBJ2-7, with a tentative D call TRBD1 (5 bases). V was shortened by 1 base and J by 3 bases, with 7 bases between the two germline ends. CDR3 length equals 13 residues. Germline CDR1 reads LGHDT; CDR2 reads YNNKEL (reference sequence). This CDR3 is CASSQGGGYEQYF. Here the CDR3 DNA reads TGTGCCAGCAGCCAAGGGGGCGGCTACGAGCAGTACTTC.

V usage is TRBV6-2 or TRBV6-3 and J usage is TRBJ2-3; D gene unclear. Deletions cut 0 bases from V and 8 bases from J, with 12 bases between. CDR1 MNHEY and CDR2 SVGEGT come from the germline V gene. The CDR3 sequence is 14 residues long. The CDR3 nucleotides read TGTGCCAGCAGTTACTCGAGCCCGAGAGGTACGCAGTATTTT. Its protein is CASSYSSPRGTQYF.

The chain carries TRBV24-1 and TRBJ2-5; possibly TRBD2 for D (7 bases). The CDR3 runs to 16 residues. The germline V and J ends were trimmed by 1 base and 1 base, with 12 bases remaining between them. The V gene's germline CDR1 is KGHDR and CDR2 SFDVKD. CDR3: CATSDFGGGLQETQYF. CDR3 DNA: TGTGCCACCAGTGATTTTGGGGGGGGGCTCCAAGAGACCCAGTACTTC.

CDR3 bases: TGTGCCAGCAGCTTAGACTTCCGGGGGAACACTGAAGCTTTCTTT. This translates into CASSLDFRGNTEAFF. The chain recombines TRBV11-1 with TRBJ1-1; D uncertain. This CDR3 has 15 residues. Trimming took off 1 base at V and 1 base at J, with 10 bases between the two ends. CDR1 and CDR2 from the germline V gene are SGHAT and FQDESV (reference sequence).

This chain connects TRBV4-2 to TRBJ1-2; D unclear. CDR1 LGHNA and CDR2 YNFKEQ come from the germline V gene. The length of the CDR3 is 14 residues. V lost 0 bases and J lost 2, with 7 bases in between. The CDR3 loop is CASSQDRANYGYTF. The DNA of the CDR3 is TGTGCCAGCAGCCAAGACCGGGCGAACTATGGCTACACCTTC.

The V call is TRBV27, the J call TRBJ2-7; TRBD1 agrees at 11 bases. V lost 5 bases to trimming and J lost 2 bases; unmatched junction nucleotides: 5. The CDR3 is made up of 15 amino acids. Germline V gives CDR1 MNHEY, CDR2 SMNVEV (reference sequence). CDR3 amino acids: CASSIGQGATYEQYF. The CDR3 coding sequence is TGTGCCAGCAGTATAGGACAGGGGGCCACCTACGAGCAGTACTTC.

The chain carries TRBV7-3 and TRBJ1-6; TRBD1 aligns across 7 bases. The V and J ends lost 5 bases and 7 bases, in that order; junction bases with no gene match: 2. Germline loops: CDR1 SGHTA, CDR2 FQGTGA. The CDR3 contains 13 residues. Here the CDR3 DNA reads TGTGCCAGCAGCCAGGACAGGAATTCACCCCTCCACTTT. This gives the protein CASSQDRNSPLHF.

The chain carries TRBV7-2 and TRBJ2-1, with TRBD2 matching 10 bases. With 3 bases clipped from V and 9 bases from J, the junction kept 5 bases outside the gene matches. The CDR3 sequence is 14 residues long. Per germline, CDR1 SGHTA and CDR2 FQGNSA. The chain's CDR3 is CASSFASGGVEQFF. As DNA, the CDR3 is TGTGCCAGCAGCTTTGCTAGCGGGGGCGTTGAGCAGTTCTTC. Based on the CDR3 plus reference TRBV7-2 and TRBJ2-1, the full variable domain is GAGVSQSPSNKVTEKGKDVELRCDPISGHTALYWYRQSLGQGLEFLIYFQGNSAPDKSGLPSDRFSAERTGGSVSTLTIQRTQQEDSAVYLCASSFASGGVEQFFGPGTRLTVL.

The chain uses TRBV24-1 and TRBJ2-7; tentatively, D is TRBD2 (6 bases). The CDR3 totals 15 residues. Trimming removed 2 bases from V and 6 bases from J, with 16 bases in between. Germline CDR1 reads KGHDR; CDR2 reads SFDVKD. The CDR3 coding sequence is TGTGCCACCAGTGATTCCCGGACTACCTATTCCGAGCAGTACTTC. Protein product: CATSDSRTTYSEQYF.

The chain links TRBV11-2 to TRBJ2-5, with D possibly matching TRBD2 (6 bases). The V end lost 3 bases, the J end lost 7 bases, and 15 bases lay between the germline ends. Germline CDR1 SGHAT, CDR2 FQNNGV. This CDR3 is built from 14 residues. CDR3: CASSFRDGTGTQYF. The CDR3 DNA follows: TGTGCCAGCAGCTTCCGGGACGGGACTGGGACCCAGTACTTC.

The rearrangement links TRBV4-1 to TRBJ1-1; D is perhaps TRBD1 (5 bases). Germline CDR1 is MGHRA and CDR2 is YSYEKL. The CDR3 contains 15 residues. V was clipped by 2 bases and J by 5 bases, with 15 bases between them. This CDR3 is CASSQSGGGGTEAFF. The CDR3 bases are TGCGCCAGCAGCCAATCGGGCGGGGGTGGTACTGAAGCTTTCTTT.

The chain carries TRBV10-1 and TRBJ1-2; the D is unclear. Deletions cut 3 bases from V and 4 bases from J, with 6 bases between. Germline values: CDR1 WNHNN, CDR2 SYGVQD (reference sequence). The CDR3 spans 12 residues. The CDR3 nucleotides are TGCGCCAGCAGTGAAGTCCCCTATGGCTACACCTTC. Its protein is CASSEVPYGYTF.

The chain couples TRBV7-9 to TRBJ2-7, with 11 bases lining up with TRBD1. The germline V gene has CDR1 SEHNR and CDR2 FQNEAQ (reference sequence). CDR3 length equals 17 residues. V gave up 5 bases and J gave up 5 bases; unmatched junction bases: 14. The CDR3 sequence: CASSVGQGASWGDEQYF. CDR3 nucleotide sequence: TGTGCCAGCAGCGTAGGACAGGGGGCTTCCTGGGGTGACGAGCAGTACTTC.

The rearrangement links TRBV4-2 to TRBJ1-5, with D perhaps matching TRBD1 (6 bases). The CDR3 extends over 16 amino acids. Deletions cut 2 bases from V and 7 bases from J, with 18 bases between. Germline V gene data show CDR1 as LGHNA and CDR2 as YNFKEQ. CDR3 amino acids: CASSQPLAGAGQPQHF. DNA for the CDR3: TGTGCCAGCAGCCAACCCCTGGCGGGGGCAGGGCAGCCCCAGCATTTT.

The chain uses TRBV11-2 and TRBJ2-7; possibly TRBD2 for D (5 bases). The germline V gene has CDR1 SGHAT and CDR2 FQNNGV. Trimming took off 4 bases at V and 3 bases at J, with 13 bases between the two ends. The CDR3 is made up of 14 amino acids. The CDR3 is CASSSPLGSYEQYF. For the CDR3, the DNA is TGTGCCAGCAGCTCTCCCCTAGGGAGCTACGAGCAGTACTTC.

V gene TRBV6-5 combines with J gene TRBJ1-1; D call uncertain. The V gene lost 8 bases and the J gene lost 0 bases, with 10 bases spanning the gap. The germline gives CDR1 MNHEY, CDR2 SVGAGI. The CDR3 runs 13 residues. For the CDR3, the DNA is TGTGCCAGCGGGTACAAACTGAACACTGAAGCTTTCTTT. Translation gives CASGYKLNTEAFF.

This chain joins TRBV19 and TRBJ1-5; 9 nucleotides align to TRBD1. This CDR3 has 17 residues. Germline V CDR1 and CDR2: LNHDA, SQIVND (reference sequence). V dropped 4 bases and J dropped 1; count of bases not matched to a gene: 8. The CDR3 sequence: CASSTWGGQGSNQPQHF. CDR3 in DNA: TGTGCCAGTAGTACATGGGGGGGACAGGGAAGCAATCAGCCCCAGCATTTT.

The chain employs TRBV18 and TRBJ1-2; the D gene is possibly TRBD1 (5 bases). V was clipped by 2 bases and J by 0 bases, with 10 bases between them. This CDR3 region has 15 residues. Germline V gives CDR1 KGHSH, CDR2 LQKENI. The DNA for the CDR3 is TGTGCCAGCTCACCAACAGGAGAAGCTAACTATGGCTACACCTTC. Translated: CASSPTGEANYGYTF.

The chain links TRBV2 to TRBJ2-7; TRBD1 matches 9 bases. CDR1 SNHLY and CDR2 FYNNEI come from the germline V gene. V shed 6 bases and J 7 bases; nucleotides not matched to a gene: 13. This CDR3 region has 15 residues. In DNA form, the CDR3 reads TGTGCCAGCAGCGAACGGACAGGGGTAAGGAAAGAGCAGTACTTC. Translated, it gives CASSERTGVRKEQYF.

The chain recombines TRBV24-1 with TRBJ1-5, with D unclear. The CDR3 has 14 residues. V lost 2 bases and J lost 4, with 8 bases in between. Per the germline V gene, CDR1 is KGHDR and CDR2 is SFDVKD. In DNA, the CDR3 is TGTGCCACCAGTGATTCGGACCCTAATCAGCCCCAGCATTTT. Amino acid sequence: CATSDSDPNQPQHF.

This rearrangement joins TRBV7-2 to TRBJ2-3; perhaps TRBD1 as D (5 bases). This CDR3 spans 16 amino acids. V dropped 0 bases and J dropped 2 bases, with 12 bases sitting between them. Germline V gene lookup returns CDR1 SGHTA and CDR2 FQGNSA. The CDR3 DNA reads as TGTGCCAGCAGCTTAGCAGGGGCAAGCGTCACAGATACGCAGTATTTT. It is translated as CASSLAGASVTDTQYF.

This chain links TRBV7-3 with TRBJ2-2; a possible D gene is TRBD1 (5 bases). Trimming took off 5 bases at V and 8 bases at J, with 9 bases between the two ends. Germline V lookup: CDR1 SGHTA, CDR2 FQGTGA. The CDR3 has 12 residues. CDR3 in amino acids: CASSPQGGELFF. For the CDR3, the DNA is TGTGCCAGCAGCCCCCAGGGAGGGGAGCTGTTTTTT.

The genes are TRBV28 and TRBJ2-7; 7 positions match TRBD1. Germline lookup yields CDR1 MDHEN and CDR2 SYDVKM. The CDR3 has 15 residues. The V gene end was trimmed by 5 bases and the J gene end by 2 bases; junction bases not matched to a gene: 9. The CDR3 DNA reads TGTGCCAGCAGTCCGACAGGGTTCCGAGCCTACGAGCAGTACTTC. Its protein is CASSPTGFRAYEQYF.

J is TRBJ1-2 and V is TRBV5-6, with 7 bases matching TRBD1. The CDR3 loop spans 14 amino acids. The V gene end was trimmed by 0 bases and the J gene end by 8 bases; junction bases not matched to a gene: 7. CDR1 and CDR2 (germline): SGHDT, YYEEEE. The CDR3 DNA follows: TGTGCCAGCAGCTTGGTAACAGGGGTTTGGGGCTACACCTTC. It is translated as CASSLVTGVWGYTF.

V and J are TRBV18 and TRBJ2-1; TRBD1 aligns across 7 bases. The CDR3 consists of 12 residues. V lost 4 bases to trimming and J lost 6 bases; unmatched junction nucleotides: 0. Per the germline V gene, CDR1 is KGHSH and CDR2 is LQKENI. The CDR3: CASSRDSNEQFF. The CDR3 nucleotides are TGTGCCAGCTCACGGGACAGCAATGAGCAGTTCTTC.

The V and J genes are TRBV5-5 and TRBJ1-6, with 12 bases that match TRBD1. Germline CDR1 is SGHKS and CDR2 is YYEKEE (reference sequence). This CDR3 region has 19 residues. V lost 4 bases and J lost 9; bases outside the gene matches: 17. Here the CDR3 reads CASSPTRDRGPGEGSPLHF. CDR3 bases: TGTGCCAGCAGCCCGACCCGGGACAGGGGGCCGGGTGAGGGTTCACCCCTCCACTTT.

V gene TRBV7-2 combines with J gene TRBJ1-2; 12 nucleotides align to TRBD1. Losses at the gene ends were 5 bases for V and 6 bases for J; bases not matched to a gene: 10. Germline V gene sequence: CDR1 SGHTA, CDR2 FQGNSA. The CDR3 totals 16 residues. CDR3 loop: CASSRTAGQGADGYTF. CDR3 nucleotides: TGTGCCAGCAGCCGGACCGCGGGACAGGGGGCCGATGGCTACACCTTC.

The CDR3 bases are TGTGCCAGCAGCCCTAAGAGTCGGGGCCGTATGGAGAGCTACACCTTC. It yields the protein CASSPKSRGRMESYTF. The chain couples TRBV14 to TRBJ1-2; D might be TRBD1 (5 bases). Germline V CDR1 and CDR2: SGHDN, FVKESK. Trimming took off 4 bases at V and 9 bases at J, with 24 bases between the two ends. The CDR3 totals 16 residues.

This clone was seen a single time. V and J are TRBV27 and TRBJ1-5, with 10 bases identical to TRBD1. The germline gives CDR1 MNHEY, CDR2 SMNVEV (reference sequence). This CDR3 region has 15 residues. V lost 5 bases and J lost 4; bases outside the gene matches: 5. CDR3 in amino acids: CASSRWTGGNQPQHF. As DNA, the CDR3 is TGTGCCAGCAGTAGATGGACAGGGGGAAATCAGCCCCAGCATTTT.

The rearrangement links TRBV10-3 to TRBJ2-7, with TRBD2 as a possible D gene (6 bases). CDR1 and CDR2 (germline): ENHRY, SYGVKD. The CDR3 is made up of 14 amino acids. V was shortened by 6 bases and J by 5 bases, with 17 bases between the two germline ends. This CDR3 reads CAIRKGGDLDEQYF. For the CDR3, the DNA is TGTGCCATCAGGAAGGGCGGGGACTTGGACGAGCAGTACTTC.

The chain links TRBV2 to TRBJ1-5; no definite D call. V shed 8 bases and J shed 4 bases, with 15 bases lying between them. This CDR3 has 14 amino acids. CDR1 is SNHLY and CDR2 is FYNNEI in the germline V gene. The CDR3 DNA sequence: TGTGCCAGCGGCAGCGGAGACCTGAATCAGCCCCAGCATTTT. This translates into CASGSGDLNQPQHF.